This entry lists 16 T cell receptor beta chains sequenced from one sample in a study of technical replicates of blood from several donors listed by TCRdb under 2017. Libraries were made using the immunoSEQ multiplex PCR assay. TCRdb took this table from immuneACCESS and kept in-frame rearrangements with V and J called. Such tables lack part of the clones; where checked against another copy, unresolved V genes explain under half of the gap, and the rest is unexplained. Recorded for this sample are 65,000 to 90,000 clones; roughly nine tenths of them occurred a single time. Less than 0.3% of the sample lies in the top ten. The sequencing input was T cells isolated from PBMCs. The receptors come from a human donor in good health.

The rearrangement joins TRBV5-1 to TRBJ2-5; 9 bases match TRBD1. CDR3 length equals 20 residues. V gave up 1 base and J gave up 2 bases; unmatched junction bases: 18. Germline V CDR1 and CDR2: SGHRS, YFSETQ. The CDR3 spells CASSLSRSLRTGAGQETQYF. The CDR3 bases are TGCGCCAGCAGCTTGTCCCGTAGTTTAAGGACAGGGGCAGGTCAAGAGACCCAGTACTTC.

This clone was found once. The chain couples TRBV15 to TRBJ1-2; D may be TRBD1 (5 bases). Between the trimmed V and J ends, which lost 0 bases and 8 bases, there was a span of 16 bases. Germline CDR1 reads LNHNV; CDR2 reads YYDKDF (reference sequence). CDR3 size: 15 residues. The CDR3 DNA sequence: TGTGCCACCAGCAGAGATCTGCAGGGTCTGTGGGGCTACACCTTC. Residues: CATSRDLQGLWGYTF. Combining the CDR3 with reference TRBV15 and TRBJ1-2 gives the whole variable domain DAMVIQNPRYQVTQFGKPVTLSCSQTLNHNVMYWYQQKSSQAPKLLFHYYDKDFNNEADTPDNFQSRRPNTSFCFLDIRSPGLGDTAMYLCATSRDLQGLWGYTFGSGTRLTVV.

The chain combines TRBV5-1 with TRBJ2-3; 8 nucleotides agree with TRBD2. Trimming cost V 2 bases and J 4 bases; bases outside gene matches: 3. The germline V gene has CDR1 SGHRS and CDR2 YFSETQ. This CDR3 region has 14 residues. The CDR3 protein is CASSFGGAADTQYF. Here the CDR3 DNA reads TGCGCCAGCAGCTTCGGGGGGGCCGCAGATACGCAGTATTTT.

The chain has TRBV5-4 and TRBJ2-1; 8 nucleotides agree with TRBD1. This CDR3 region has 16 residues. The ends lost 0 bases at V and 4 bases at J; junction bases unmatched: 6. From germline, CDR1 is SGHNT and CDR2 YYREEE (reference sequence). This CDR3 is CASSLGGTGRYNEQFF. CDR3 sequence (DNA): TGTGCCAGCAGCTTGGGGGGGACAGGCCGATACAATGAGCAGTTCTTC.

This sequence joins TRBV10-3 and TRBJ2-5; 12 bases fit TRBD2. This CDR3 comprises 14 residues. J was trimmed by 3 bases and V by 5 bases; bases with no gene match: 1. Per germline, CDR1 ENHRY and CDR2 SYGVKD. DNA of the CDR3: TGTGCCATCAGTCGGACTAGCGGGAAAGAGACCCAGTACTTC. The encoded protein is CAISRTSGKETQYF.

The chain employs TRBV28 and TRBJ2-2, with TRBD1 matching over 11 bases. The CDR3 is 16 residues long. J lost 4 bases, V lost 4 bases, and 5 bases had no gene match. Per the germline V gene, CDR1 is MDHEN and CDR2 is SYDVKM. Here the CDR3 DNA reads TGTGCCAGCAGTTCTCCGGGACAGGGGGGCACCGGGGAGCTGTTTTTT. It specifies CASSSPGQGGTGELFF. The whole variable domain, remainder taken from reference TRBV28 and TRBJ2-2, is DVKVTQSSRYLVKRTGEKVFLECVQDMDHENMFWYRQDPGLGLRLIYFSYDVKMKEKGDIPEGYSVSREKKERFSLILESASTNQTSMYLCASSSPGQGGTGELFFGEGSRLTVL.

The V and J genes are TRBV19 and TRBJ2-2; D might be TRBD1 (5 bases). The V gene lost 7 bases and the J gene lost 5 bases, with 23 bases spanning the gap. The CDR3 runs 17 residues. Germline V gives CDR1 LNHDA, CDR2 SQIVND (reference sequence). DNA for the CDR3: TGTGCCAGTACCGCCTCCCCCGGGCAGGGTTGGACCGGGGAGCTGTTTTTT. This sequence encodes CASTASPGQGWTGELFF.

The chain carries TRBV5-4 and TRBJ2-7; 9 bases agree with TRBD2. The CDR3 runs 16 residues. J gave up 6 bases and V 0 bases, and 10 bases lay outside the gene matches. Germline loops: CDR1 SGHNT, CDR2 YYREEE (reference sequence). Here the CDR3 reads CASSLGVQREAGEQYF. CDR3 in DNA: TGTGCCAGCAGCTTGGGGGTCCAGCGGGAGGCCGGCGAGCAGTACTTC.

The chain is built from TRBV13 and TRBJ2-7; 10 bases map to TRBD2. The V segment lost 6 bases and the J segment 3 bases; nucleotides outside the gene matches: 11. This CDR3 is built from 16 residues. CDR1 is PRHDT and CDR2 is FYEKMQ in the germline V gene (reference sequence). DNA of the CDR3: TGTGCCAGCAGGCCCTTGTCTAGCGGGGGTTACTACGAGCAGTACTTC. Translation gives CASRPLSSGGYYEQYF.

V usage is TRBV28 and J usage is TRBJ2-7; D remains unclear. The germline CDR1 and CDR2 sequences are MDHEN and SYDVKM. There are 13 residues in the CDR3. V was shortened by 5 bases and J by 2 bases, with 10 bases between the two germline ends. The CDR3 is CASSTTPAYEQYF. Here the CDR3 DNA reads TGTGCCAGCAGTACGACACCTGCCTACGAGCAGTACTTC.

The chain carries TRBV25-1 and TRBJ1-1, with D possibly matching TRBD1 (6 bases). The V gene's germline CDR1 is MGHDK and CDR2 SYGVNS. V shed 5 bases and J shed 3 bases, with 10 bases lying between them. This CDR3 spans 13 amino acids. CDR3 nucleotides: TGTGCCAGCAGTACGCAGGGGTACACTGAAGCTTTCTTT. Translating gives CASSTQGYTEAFF.

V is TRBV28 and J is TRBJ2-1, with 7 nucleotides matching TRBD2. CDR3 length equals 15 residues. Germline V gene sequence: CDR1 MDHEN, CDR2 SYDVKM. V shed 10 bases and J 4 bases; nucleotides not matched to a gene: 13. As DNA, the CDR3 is TGTGCCACCTACATCCCGGGACTAACGTACAATGAGCAGTTCTTC. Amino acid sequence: CATYIPGLTYNEQFF.

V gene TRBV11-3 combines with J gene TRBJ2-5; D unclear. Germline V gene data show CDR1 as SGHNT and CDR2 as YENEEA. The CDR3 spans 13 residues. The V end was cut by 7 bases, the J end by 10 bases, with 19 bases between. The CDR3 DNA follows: TGTGCCAGCACTGTTTTCTCCTTGAACATCCAGTACTTC. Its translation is CASTVFSLNIQYF.

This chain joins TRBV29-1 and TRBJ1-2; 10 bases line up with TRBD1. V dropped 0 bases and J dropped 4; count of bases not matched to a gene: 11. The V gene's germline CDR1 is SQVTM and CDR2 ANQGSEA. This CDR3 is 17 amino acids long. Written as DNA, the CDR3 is TGCAGCGTTGAAGATCGGGGATGGGACAGGGGATTCTATGGCTACACCTTC. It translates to CSVEDRGWDRGFYGYTF. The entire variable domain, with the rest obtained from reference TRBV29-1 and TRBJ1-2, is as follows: SAVISQKPSRDICQRGTSLTIQCQVDSQVTMMFWYRQQPGQSLTLIATANQGSEATYESGFVIDKFPISRPNLTFSTLTVSNMSPEDSSIYLCSVEDRGWDRGFYGYTFGSGTRLTVV.

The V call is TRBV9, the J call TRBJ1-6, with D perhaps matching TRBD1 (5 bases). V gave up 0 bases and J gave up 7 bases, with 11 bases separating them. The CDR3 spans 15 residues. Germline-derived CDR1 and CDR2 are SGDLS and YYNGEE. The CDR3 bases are TGTGCCAGCAGCGTAGGGGGACTTTCGAATTCACCCCTCCACTTT. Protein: CASSVGGLSNSPLHF.

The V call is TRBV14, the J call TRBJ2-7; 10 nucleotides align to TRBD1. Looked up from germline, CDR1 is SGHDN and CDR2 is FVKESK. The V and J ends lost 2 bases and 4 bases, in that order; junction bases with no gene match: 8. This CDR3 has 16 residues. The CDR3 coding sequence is TGTGCCAGCAGCCAATCCCCGGGACAGGGGAAATACGAGCAGTACTTC. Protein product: CASSQSPGQGKYEQYF.